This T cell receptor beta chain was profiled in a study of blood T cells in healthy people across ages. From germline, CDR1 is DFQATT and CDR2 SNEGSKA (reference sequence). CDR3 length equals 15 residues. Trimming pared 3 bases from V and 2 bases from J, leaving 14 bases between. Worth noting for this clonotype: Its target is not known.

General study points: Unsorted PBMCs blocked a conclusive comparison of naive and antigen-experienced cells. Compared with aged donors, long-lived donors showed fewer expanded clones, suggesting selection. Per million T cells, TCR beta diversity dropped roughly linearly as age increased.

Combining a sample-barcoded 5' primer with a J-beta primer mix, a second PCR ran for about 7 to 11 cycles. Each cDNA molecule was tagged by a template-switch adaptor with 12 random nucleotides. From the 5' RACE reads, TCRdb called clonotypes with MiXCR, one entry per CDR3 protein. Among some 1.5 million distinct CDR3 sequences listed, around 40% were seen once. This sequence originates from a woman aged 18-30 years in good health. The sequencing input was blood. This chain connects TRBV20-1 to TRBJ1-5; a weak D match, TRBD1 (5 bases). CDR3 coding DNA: TGCAGTGCTAGCGACAGCCGGAGGGGCAATCAGCCCCAGCATTTT. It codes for CSASDSRRGNQPQHF.